The 2 T cell receptor beta chains below come from one sample, sequenced in a study of T and B cells in COVID-19 patients. TRB was amplified from about 250-500 ng of blood genomic DNA. TRB rearrangements were amplified by multiplex PCR with BIOMED2 TRB-A/B primers. From the multiplex PCR reads, TCRdb called clonotypes with MiXCR, one entry per CDR3 protein. The sample records 4,000 to 6,000 distinct CDR3 sequences, around a quarter being singletons. The sequenced material came from blood. All receptors come from a human donor with active COVID-19.

This chain links TRBV10-2 with TRBJ2-3, with 9 bases that match TRBD2. Germline CDR1 reads WSHSY; CDR2 reads SAAADI. CDR3 length: 14 amino acids. V shed 7 bases and J 5 bases; nucleotides not matched to a gene: 7. CDR3 bases: TGCGCCAGCACTACCAGCGGGAGGAGAGATACGCAGTATTTT. Protein product: CASTTSGRRDTQYF.

This clonotype is deemed medium-sized. The chain carries TRBV19 and TRBJ1-1; perhaps TRBD1 as D (5 bases). The germline V gene has CDR1 LNHDA and CDR2 SQIVND (reference sequence). This CDR3 has 16 amino acids. Deletions cut 5 bases from V and 4 bases from J, with 20 bases between. The CDR3 DNA reads TGTGCCAGTAGTCCCATGGGGGGGTGGTTGGGCACTGAAGCTTTCTTT. As protein: CASSPMGGWLGTEAFF. Looking up the rest from reference TRBV19 and TRBJ1-1 gives the full variable domain: DGGITQSPKYLFRKEGQNVTLSCEQNLNHDAMYWYRQDPGQGLRLIYYSQIVNDFQKGDIAEGYSVSREKKESFPLTVTSAQKNPTAFYLCASSPMGGWLGTEAFFGQGTRLTVV.